Below are 27 T cell receptor beta chains sequenced from a single sample in a study of blood T cell repertoires in COVID-19. The assay was immunoSEQ multiplex PCR, and TCRdb's table has in-frame clones only and misses some. Here the sample spans 100,000 to 110,000 clones, around four fifths being singletons. The sample consisted of peripheral blood. The receptors derive from a man aged 45-65 years with active or convalescent COVID-19.

The chain couples TRBV27 to TRBJ1-1, with 7 positions matching TRBD1. Germline CDR1 reads MNHEY; CDR2 reads SMNVEV (reference sequence). After removal of 6 bases from V and 3 bases from J, the junction contained 10 bases not matched to a gene. The CDR3 sequence is 15 residues long. CDR3 region: CASSKGGLLDTEAFF. The DNA of the CDR3 is TGTGCCAGCAGCAAAGGGGGCCTTTTGGACACTGAAGCTTTCTTT.

V and J are TRBV7-9 and TRBJ1-3, with a tentative D call TRBD1 (6 bases). This CDR3 contains 15 residues. Germline CDR1 and CDR2: SEHNR and FQNEAQ (reference sequence). V lost 2 bases to trimming and J lost 4 bases, with 12 bases between them. The CDR3 protein is CASSLYHREGNTIYF. The CDR3 DNA reads TGTGCCAGCAGCTTATACCACAGGGAAGGAAACACCATATATTTT.

A single count supports this clone. The chain recombines TRBV11-3 with TRBJ2-1; TRBD2 is a possible D gene (7 bases). Trimming took 6 bases from V and 6 from J, leaving 21 bases between them. Germline CDR1 SGHNT, CDR2 YENEEA. The CDR3 has 16 amino acids. CDR3 nucleotide sequence: TGTGCCAGCAGAGAGGGGGGGTTGGGGACAAGCAATGAGCAGTTCTTC. As protein: CASREGGLGTSNEQFF.

V gene TRBV24-1 combines with J gene TRBJ2-1; tentative D call: TRBD2 (6 bases). The V gene lost 3 bases and the J gene lost 9 bases, with 17 bases spanning the gap. Germline CDR1 KGHDR, CDR2 SFDVKD. The CDR3 is made up of 15 amino acids. For the CDR3, the DNA is TGTGCCACCAGTGATAGGGCCCCCTCCGGGAGTGAGCAGTTCTTC. It codes for CATSDRAPSGSEQFF.

The chain has TRBV12-3 or TRBV12-4 and TRBJ2-2; D perhaps matches TRBD1 (5 bases). The CDR3 totals 13 residues. Trimming removed 6 bases at V and 6 bases at J, with 11 bases between. CDR3 DNA: TGTGCCAGCAGGGCAGGGATGGCCGGGGAGCTGTTTTTT. This sequence encodes CASRAGMAGELFF.

J is TRBJ1-3 and V is TRBV2; 7 nucleotides align to TRBD1. In germline, CDR1 is SNHLY, CDR2 FYNNEI. J gave up 0 bases and V 8 bases, and 7 bases lay outside the gene matches. This CDR3 region has 15 residues. The CDR3 region has the DNA TGTGCCAGCTTCCCGGACAGGCTCTCTGGAAACACCATATATTTT. Protein sequence: CASFPDRLSGNTIYF.

The chain's CDR3 is CASRELGQGFTYGYTF. As DNA, the CDR3 is TGTGCCAGTAGAGAGTTAGGGCAGGGGTTTACCTATGGCTACACCTTC. The chain combines TRBV19 with TRBJ1-2; D is possibly TRBD1 (6 bases). The CDR3 is made up of 16 amino acids. The ends were cut back, 6 bases at V and 4 bases at J, with 21 bases in the middle. CDR1 LNHDA and CDR2 SQIVND come from the germline V gene (reference sequence).

The chain recombines TRBV5-1 with TRBJ2-3; no reliable D call. The CDR3 is 16 residues long. CDR1 and CDR2 (germline): SGHRS, YFSETQ. Trimming removed 0 bases from V and 0 bases from J, with 11 bases in between. The CDR3 is CASSLGSRPSTDTQYF. As DNA, the CDR3 is TGCGCCAGCAGCTTGGGGAGTCGCCCGAGCACAGATACGCAGTATTTT.

The chain combines TRBV5-1 with TRBJ2-3, with 14 bases fitting TRBD2. Germline V lookup: CDR1 SGHRS, CDR2 YFSETQ. The length of the CDR3 is 14 residues. Unmatched junction bases numbered 3, after V lost 0 bases and J lost 12 bases. CDR3 in amino acids: CASSLAGTSGSQYF. The CDR3 DNA reads TGCGCCAGCAGCTTGGCCGGGACTAGCGGGAGTCAGTATTTT.

This chain connects TRBV2 to TRBJ1-1; 7 positions agree with TRBD1. Germline V gives CDR1 SNHLY, CDR2 FYNNEI. There are 14 residues in the CDR3. V was clipped by 5 bases and J by 1 base; unmatched bases: 4. CDR3 in DNA: TGTGCCAGCAGTATCCGACAGGGGAACACTGAAGCTTTCTTT. It yields the protein CASSIRQGNTEAFF.

This chain joins TRBV10-3 and TRBJ1-2; the D gene is possibly TRBD1 (5 bases). Germline values: CDR1 ENHRY, CDR2 SYGVKD. The CDR3 is 13 amino acids. V gave up 11 bases and J gave up 4 bases, with 17 bases separating them. For the CDR3, the DNA is TGTGCCTTGTCCGACAGCACATCCTATGGCTACACCTTC. It yields the protein CALSDSTSYGYTF.

The chain combines TRBV5-5 with TRBJ1-2; D is uncertain. This CDR3 spans 14 amino acids. The germline V gene has CDR1 SGHKS and CDR2 YYEKEE (reference sequence). V was shortened by 0 bases and J by 1 base, with 7 bases between the two germline ends. The CDR3 DNA follows: TGTGCCAGCAGCTTGGAACAGATTAACTATGGCTACACCTTC. Translation: CASSLEQINYGYTF.

On this clone: Other DNA sequences in the same sample also yield this CDR3. The chain uses TRBV19 and TRBJ1-4; weak D call: TRBD1 (5 bases). The germline CDR1 and CDR2 sequences are LNHDA and SQIVND (reference sequence). Trimming took 5 bases from V and 0 from J, leaving 7 bases between them. The CDR3 loop spans 14 amino acids. The CDR3 reads CASSRGATNEKLFF. Here the CDR3 DNA reads TGTGCCAGTAGTCGGGGGGCAACTAATGAAAAACTGTTTTTT.

This chain joins TRBV6-5 and TRBJ1-1, with a possible D match to TRBD1 (6 bases). V lost 6 bases to trimming and J lost 9 bases, with 17 bases between them. CDR1 is MNHEY, CDR2 SVGAGI, per germline. The CDR3 extends over 13 amino acids. The DNA of the CDR3 is TGTGCCAGCAGCTTTACCACAGGGAACCAAGCTTTCTTT. Its protein is CASSFTTGNQAFF.

The chain employs TRBV5-1 and TRBJ2-2; perhaps TRBD2 as D (5 bases). Germline lookup yields CDR1 SGHRS and CDR2 YFSETQ. V dropped 4 bases and J dropped 1 base, with 14 bases sitting between them. The CDR3 is 16 residues long. The CDR3, as DNA: TGCGCCAGCAGCCGTTCGGGATATGAGAACACCGGGGAGCTGTTTTTT. This translates into CASSRSGYENTGELFF. The variable domain in full, completed from reference TRBV5-1 and TRBJ2-2, reads KAGVTQTPRYLIKTRGQQVTLSCSPISGHRSVSWYQQTPGQGLQFLFEYFSETQRNKGNFPGRFSGRQFSNSRSEMNVSTLELGDSALYLCASSRSGYENTGELFFGEGSRLTVL.

This clone has just one count. V gene TRBV25-1 combines with J gene TRBJ1-2, with a possible D match to TRBD1 (6 bases). The CDR3 sequence is 11 residues long. Trimming stripped 10 bases from V and 8 bases from J, with 14 bases between. CDR1 and CDR2 (germline): MGHDK, SYGVNS. Written as DNA, the CDR3 is TGTGCCACTGAGAGGGGGGGAGGCTACACCTTC. Translation gives CATERGGGYTF.

A remark on this clone: One end of the junction does not line up with germline, which may come from a read error. The DNA of the CDR3 is TGTGCCAGCTCACCCAAGGGGGCGAACGCTGAAGCTTTCTTT. It encodes CASSPKGANAEAFF. V usage is TRBV18 and J usage is TRBJ1-1, with 7 bases fitting TRBD1. The CDR3 loop spans 14 amino acids. Germline loops: CDR1 KGHSH, CDR2 LQKENI.

This chain links TRBV4-2 with TRBJ2-7, with 8 bases identical to TRBD2. CDR1 is LGHNA, CDR2 YNFKEQ, per germline. The CDR3 runs 16 residues. J was trimmed by 5 bases and V by 1 base; bases with no gene match: 10. The DNA of the CDR3 is TGTGCCAGCAGCCAAGTCCCGGGAGGGATTATCGACGAGCAGTACTTC. This sequence encodes CASSQVPGGIIDEQYF.

The gene calls are TRBV7-9 and TRBJ2-7, with 10 bases aligning to TRBD2. This CDR3 has 13 residues. With 9 bases clipped from V and 4 bases from J, the junction kept 6 bases outside the gene matches. Germline assignment: CDR1 SEHNR and CDR2 FQNEAQ (reference sequence). The CDR3 DNA reads TGTGCCAGTACACTAGCGGGAACATACGAGCAGTACTTC. Translated: CASTLAGTYEQYF.

V and J are TRBV20-1 and TRBJ2-7, with 7 bases identical to TRBD2. V lost 3 bases, J lost 6 bases, and 17 bases stayed unmatched. The CDR3 spans 16 residues. The germline gives CDR1 DFQATT, CDR2 SNEGSKA (reference sequence). The CDR3 nucleotides are TGCAGTGCTAGTTCTATACTATTCGCGGGAGAAGGCGAGCAGTACTTC. This sequence encodes CSASSILFAGEGEQYF.

The chain is built from TRBV6-6 and TRBJ2-3; TRBD1 is a possible D gene (5 bases). The CDR3 has 16 amino acids. The germline V gene encodes CDR1 MNHNY and CDR2 SVGAGI (reference sequence). V lost 5 bases, J lost 0 bases, and 15 bases lay in between. The CDR3 is CASSHLRQPSTDTQYF. The CDR3 DNA is TGTGCCAGCAGTCACTTAAGACAGCCTAGCACAGATACGCAGTATTTT.

The V and J genes are TRBV27 and TRBJ2-2; 8 bases map to TRBD2. Germline V gives CDR1 MNHEY, CDR2 SMNVEV (reference sequence). The CDR3 contains 16 residues. Trimming removed 5 bases from V and 0 bases from J; junction bases left unmatched: 5. The CDR3 nucleotides read TGTGCCAGCAGTATACTAGCGGCTGCGAACACCGGGGAGCTGTTTTTT. This encodes CASSILAAANTGELFF.

This chain uses TRBV25-1 with TRBJ2-5; TRBD2 is a possible D gene (5 bases). CDR1 is MGHDK, CDR2 SYGVNS, per germline. V gave up 3 bases and J gave up 2 bases, with 10 bases separating them. The CDR3 is made up of 14 amino acids. The chain's CDR3 is CASSDSGKQETQYF. The CDR3 DNA sequence: TGTGCCAGCAGTGATTCCGGGAAGCAAGAGACCCAGTACTTC.

The rearrangement links TRBV11-2 to TRBJ2-1; 16 bases are shared with TRBD2. The CDR3 covers 17 residues. V shed 5 bases and J 9 bases; nucleotides not matched to a gene: 10. Germline assignment: CDR1 SGHAT and CDR2 FQNNGV. The DNA for the CDR3 is TGTGCCAGCAGCCGTGGGGGACTAGCGGGAGGGCCGGGTGAGCAGTTCTTC. It specifies CASSRGGLAGGPGEQFF.

This clone was detected only once. V and J are TRBV11-3 and TRBJ2-6; D unresolved. The CDR3 has 13 residues. V was pared by 5 bases and J by 4 bases, with 6 bases between. Germline V gene sequence: CDR1 SGHNT, CDR2 YENEEA. CDR3 sequence (DNA): TGTGCCAGCAGCCGCGAAGGGGCCAACGTCCTGACTTTC. Protein: CASSREGANVLTF. The full variable domain, rest sourced from reference TRBV11-3 and TRBJ2-6, is EAGVVQSPRYKIIEKKQPVAFWCNPISGHNTLYWYLQNLGQGPELLIRYENEEAVDDSQLPKDRFSAERLKGVDSTLKIQPAELGDSAVYLCASSREGANVLTFGAGSRLTVL.

The V and J genes are TRBV11-3 and TRBJ1-2; 9 bases fit TRBD1. CDR1 and CDR2 from the germline V gene are SGHNT and YENEEA. The CDR3 covers 14 residues. V lost 5 bases to trimming and J lost 7 bases; unmatched junction nucleotides: 8. In DNA form, the CDR3 reads TGTGCCAGCAGCGGTCGGGACAGGGTACGTGGCTACACCTTC. This sequence encodes CASSGRDRVRGYTF.

The chain couples TRBV11-2 to TRBJ2-3; possibly TRBD1 for D (7 bases). Trimming took off 5 bases at V and 5 bases at J, with 14 bases between the two ends. CDR3 length: 14 residues. Germline lookup yields CDR1 SGHAT and CDR2 FQNNGV. The CDR3 DNA is TGTGCCAGCAGCCGCGGGACAGATGTAGATACGCAGTATTTT. Protein: CASSRGTDVDTQYF.